This TCR beta chain was identified in a study of T cells after yellow fever vaccination. Overall study: When fractions had low cell numbers, they were prepared with SMART-Seq v4 Ultra Low Input.

UMIs and a universal primer site were added when TCR cDNA was made by 5'RACE template switching. TCRdb fed the 5' RACE reads into MiXCR, producing one record per CDR3 protein. The sample consists of more than 250,000 distinct CDR3 sequences, roughly 6.8% of them appearing once. The germline CDR1 and CDR2 sequences are SNHLY and FYNNEI. Trimming cost V 8 bases and J 2 bases; bases outside gene matches: 7. CDR3 length: 14 residues. The sequence was collected from a man aged 18 to 30 who received the YFV17D yellow fever vaccine. Sequencing used PBMCs, obtained about 41 days after the first yellow fever vaccination. The chain is built from TRBV2 and TRBJ2-5; 8 positions agree with TRBD2. In nucleotides, the CDR3 is TGTGCCAGCGAGACGGGGGGGGCACAAGAGACCCAGTACTTC. Translated, it gives CASETGGAQETQYF.